The entry below describes one T cell receptor beta chain. At sampling all donors were nominally healthy, likely with unrecorded immune exposures. These data originate in a study of cytomegalovirus exposure and HLA in healthy donors. Study context: In an early release, HLA-typed donors contributed 75 million to 85 million unique TCR sequences.

The CDR3 covers 14 residues. With 7 bases clipped from V and 4 bases from J, the junction kept 10 bases outside the gene matches. Germline V CDR1 and CDR2: SGHRS, YFSETQ. The PCR contained 60 Vbeta and 13 Jbeta primers. TCRdb's copy holds only in-frame clones and misses some; the assay was immunoSEQ multiplex PCR. Found here are 200,000 to 250,000 clones, around 83% of them singletons; the top ten hold about 10%. The sample consisted of PBMCs. The TCR comes from a woman aged 45-60 years in good health and CMV-seropositive. This chain connects TRBV5-1 to TRBJ2-5, with 7 bases lining up with TRBD1. The CDR3 sequence: CASGPLGGGETQYF. The CDR3, as DNA: TGCGCCAGCGGACCTTTAGGGGGCGGAGAGACCCAGTACTTC.